One sample yielded the 19 T cell receptor beta chains listed below, sequenced in a study of beta chain features in type 1 diabetes. What was sequenced were expressed TCRB transcripts, since all of the isolated RNA had been reverse transcribed. TCRdb keeps only in-frame clones here, not all; method: immunoSEQ multiplex PCR. This sample yields 250,000 to 350,000 clones, of which roughly 15% are seen a single time; around 7% belongs to the top ten. The sequenced material came from central memory CD4+ T cells from blood. These TCRs come from a man aged 30 to 39 in good health.

The CDR3 region is CASSLAWGRGNEQYF. The CDR3 DNA sequence: TGTGCCAGCAGCTTAGCGTGGGGGCGCGGGAACGAGCAGTACTTC. The chain is built from TRBV7-2 and TRBJ2-7, with D possibly being TRBD1 or TRBD2 (6 bases each). The CDR3 totals 15 residues. Per the germline V gene, CDR1 is SGHTA and CDR2 is FQGNSA. The V gene lost 0 bases and the J gene lost 5 bases, with 14 bases spanning the gap.

This sequence joins TRBV9 and TRBJ2-7; D is unresolved. The ends were cut back, 6 bases at V and 4 bases at J, with 14 bases in the middle. The germline CDR1 and CDR2 sequences are SGDLS and YYNGEE. There are 13 residues in the CDR3. CDR3 DNA: TGTGCCAGCACTAAGTTCGGGCAATACGAGCAGTACGTC. It specifies CASTKFGQYEQYV.

This clone was detected a few times. Sequence at one end of the junction differs from germline and may be a read error. The chain has TRBV7-7 and TRBJ2-5; weak D call: TRBD2 (6 bases). The CDR3 totals 13 residues. Germline values: CDR1 SSHAT, CDR2 FNYEAQ (reference sequence). The CDR3 loop reads CASSLMGGETQYF. CDR3 bases: TGTGCTAGCAGCTTGATGGGAGGAGAGACCCAGTACTTC.

This clone was recorded a few times. The V call is TRBV6-6, the J call TRBJ2-7; 8 bases are a match to TRBD1. The germline V gene has CDR1 MNHNY and CDR2 SVGAGI (reference sequence). The CDR3 extends over 13 amino acids. The J segment lost 5 bases and the V segment lost 7 bases, leaving 7 bases of the junction unmatched. In DNA form, the CDR3 reads TGTGCCAGCACCCCGGACAGGGCCCACGAGCAGTACGTC. As protein: CASTPDRAHEQYV.

V usage is TRBV4-3 and J usage is TRBJ2-1; D ambiguous. Germline V lookup: CDR1 LGHNA, CDR2 YSLEER. This CDR3 has 12 amino acids. Between the trimmed V and J ends, which lost 0 bases and 13 bases, there was a span of 10 bases. The CDR3 loop reads CASSQDNGHQFF. The CDR3 DNA is TGCGCCAGCAGCCAAGACAACGGCCATCAGTTCTTC.

The chain employs TRBV12-5 and TRBJ1-4; D is possibly TRBD1 (6 bases). Trimming took 3 bases from V and 13 from J, leaving 15 bases between them. Germline V CDR1 and CDR2: LGHNT, FRNRAP. The CDR3 contains 13 residues. The CDR3 bases are TGTGCTAGTGGTTTAACGGGGGAAGGGGGACTGTTTTTT. Its protein product is CASGLTGEGGLFF.

This clone was seen only a few times. The same CDR3 also results from other DNA sequences found in this sample. V usage is TRBV6-6 and J usage is TRBJ1-5, with D possibly matching TRBD1 (5 bases). Trimming shortened V by 3 bases and J by 2 bases, and 11 bases separated the two germline ends. Per germline, CDR1 MNHNY and CDR2 SVGAGI (reference sequence). The CDR3 runs 15 residues. In DNA form, the CDR3 reads TGTGCCAGCAGTTATCGAGGGGACGGCAATCAGCCCCAGCATTTT. Translation: CASSYRGDGNQPQHF.

Points on this clone: The same CDR3 can be traced to other DNA sequences in this sample. The V call is TRBV29-1, the J call TRBJ1-1; D is ambiguous. The V end lost 6 bases, the J end lost 1 base, and 12 bases lay between the germline ends. This CDR3 contains 13 residues. Germline CDR1 SQVTM, CDR2 ANQGSEA. Here the CDR3 DNA reads TGCAGCGTCGGCCTGGACCGGAACACTGAAGCTTTCTTT. Residues: CSVGLDRNTEAFF.

This clone has only a few counts. The chain recombines TRBV7-8 with TRBJ2-7; TRBD2 aligns across 8 bases. The germline V gene encodes CDR1 SGHVS and CDR2 FQNEAQ. The CDR3 covers 14 residues. Trimming removed 5 bases from V and 2 bases from J; junction bases left unmatched: 5. The CDR3 is CASSRTSSTYEQYV. The CDR3, as DNA: TGTGCCAGCAGCAGGACTAGCAGCACCTACGAGCAGTACGTC.

V gene TRBV7-2 combines with J gene TRBJ2-7; D gene unclear. CDR1 is SGHTA and CDR2 is FQGNSA in the germline V gene. The V end was cut by 1 base, the J end by 2 bases, with 9 bases between. The CDR3 sequence is 14 residues long. The CDR3 nucleotides read TGTGCCAGCAGCTTAGTTCAGCATACCTACGAGCAGTACGTC. Its translation is CASSLVQHTYEQYV.

This clone was counted between two and nine times. The sample holds other DNA sequences that translate to the same CDR3. This chain links TRBV7-2 with TRBJ1-2; D is ambiguous. Germline V gives CDR1 SGHTA, CDR2 FQGNSA. The CDR3 is 12 residues long. V lost 1 base and J lost 7, with 7 bases in between. CDR3 nucleotides: TGTGCCAGCAGCTTAGAACTAGGTGGCTACACCTTC. Translation: CASSLELGGYTF.

In its sample, this clone was seen a few times. The genes are TRBV13 and TRBJ2-1; D is uncertain. The CDR3 totals 14 residues. Trimming removed 1 base from V and 8 bases from J, with 12 bases in between. Germline CDR1 PRHDT, CDR2 FYEKMQ (reference sequence). The CDR3 DNA reads as TGTGCCAGCAGCTTAGCCAACCGCTTATATGAGCAGTTCTTC. This gives the protein CASSLANRLYEQFF.

V is TRBV19 and J is TRBJ1-1; D possibly corresponds to TRBD1 (5 bases). This CDR3 is built from 16 residues. Germline CDR1 is LNHDA and CDR2 is SQIVND (reference sequence). V was clipped by 4 bases and J by 0 bases, with 15 bases between them. The chain's CDR3 is CASSKATGTVNTEAFF. CDR3 in DNA: TGTGCCAGTAGTAAAGCCACCGGGACCGTGAACACTGAAGCTTTCTTT. Together with reference TRBV19 and TRBJ1-1, the CDR3 gives the full variable domain: DGGITQSPKYLFRKEGQNVTLSCEQNLNHDAMYWYRQDPGQGLRLIYYSQIVNDFQKGDIAEGYSVSREKKESFPLTVTSAQKNPTAFYLCASSKATGTVNTEAFFGQGTRLTVV.

J is TRBJ2-1 and V is TRBV30, with 7 bases lining up with TRBD2. After removal of 5 bases from V and 0 bases from J, the junction contained 1 base not matched to a gene. The CDR3 contains 13 residues. The germline CDR1 and CDR2 sequences are GTSNPN and SVGIG (reference sequence). The CDR3 here is CAWLAASYNEQFF. The CDR3, as DNA: TGTGCCTGGCTAGCGGCCTCCTACAATGAGCAGTTCTTC. Full variable domain (missing parts from reference TRBV30 and TRBJ2-1): SQTIHQWPATLVQPVGSPLSLECTVEGTSNPNLYWYRQAAGRGLQLLFYSVGIGQISSEVPQNLSASRPQDRQFILSSKKLLLSDSGFYLCAWLAASYNEQFFGPGTRLTVL.

This clone was seen a few times. This sequence joins TRBV2 and TRBJ1-2; 7 bases fit TRBD1. This CDR3 region has 13 residues. Per the germline V gene, CDR1 is SNHLY and CDR2 is FYNNEI. The ends lost 4 bases at V and 4 bases at J; junction bases unmatched: 3. Written as DNA, the CDR3 is TGTGCCAGCAGTGTGGGACAGACCTATGGCTACACCTTC. Translated: CASSVGQTYGYTF.

This chain links TRBV4-1 with TRBJ1-6; no clear D. The germline V gene encodes CDR1 MGHRA and CDR2 YSYEKL. The V end lost 0 bases, the J end lost 9 bases, and 15 bases lay between the germline ends. The CDR3 runs to 16 residues. The CDR3 region has the DNA TGCGCCAGCAGCCAAGATCCCCAGCTAGCGTCTTCACCCCTCCACTTT. Its protein is CASSQDPQLASSPLHF.

This clone was counted only a few times. The chain employs TRBV19 and TRBJ1-2; D may be TRBD1 (6 bases). The CDR3 extends over 12 amino acids. V lost 10 bases and J 4 bases, leaving 13 bases between the germline ends. The germline V gene encodes CDR1 LNHDA and CDR2 SQIVND (reference sequence). Here the CDR3 reads CATRQVIYGYTF. The CDR3 DNA reads TGTGCCACCAGACAGGTGATCTATGGCTACACCTTC.

This clone has a handful of counts. The chain carries TRBV4-2 and TRBJ2-2; maybe TRBD1 (6 bases). Trimming pared 1 base from V and 5 bases from J, leaving 8 bases between. This CDR3 contains 14 residues. Germline V gene lookup returns CDR1 LGHNA and CDR2 YNFKEQ. In DNA, the CDR3 is TGTGCCAGCAGCCAAGTACAGGGAACCGGGGAGCTGTTTTTT. Translating it yields CASSQVQGTGELFF.

The table lists this clone with many counts. The chain has TRBV10-2 and TRBJ1-2, with no clear D. Trimming removed 2 bases at V and 4 bases at J, with 8 bases between. The germline V gene encodes CDR1 WSHSY and CDR2 SAAADI. The CDR3 loop spans 13 amino acids. The CDR3 coding sequence is TGCGCCAGCAGTGAGATACAGAGCTATGGCTACACCTTC. Protein: CASSEIQSYGYTF.